This is a list of T cell receptor beta chains from one sample in a study of OX40 agonist ivuxolimab in advanced cancers. Clones were sequenced by immunoSEQ multiplex PCR, and TCRdb holds only the in-frame ones, with some missing. The profile shows roughly 77,000 clones, around 93% of them singletons. Material: CD4+ or CD8+ T cells sorted from blood, obtained in a trial of the OX40 agonist ivuxolimab. The receptor set was obtained from an adult with an advanced solid tumor such as melanoma, head and neck, liver or kidney cancer. Each CDR3 is given with its conserved first and last residue.

>TRBJ2-4|TRBV30
CAWSEGARLSIQYF
>TRBJ1-3|TRBV5-8
CASSVTSSGNTIYF
>TRBJ2-1|TRBV11-2
CASSLLATSYNEQFF
>TRBJ2-5|TRBV7-8
CASSYQRYQETQYF
>TRBJ2-1|TRBV6-1
CASRASGTDNEQFF
>TRBJ2-7|TRBV11-3
CASSARGVQGEQYF
>TRBJ2-5|TRBV10-2
CASRGQGALETQYF
>TRBJ1-3|TRBV6-1
CASSESGAYGNTIYF
>TRBJ2-3|TRBV5-4
CASSLAPSTDTQYF
>TRBJ2-2|TRBV5-4
CASSLGGSSVTGELFF
>TRBJ2-1|TRBV5-6
CASSLASVSYNEQFF
>TRBJ2-7|TRBV19
CASRSGTGGVEQYF
>TRBJ2-5|TRBV7-2
CASSLAGAGQETQYF
>TRBJ1-3|TRBV14
CASSPPTGGGGNTIYF
>TRBJ2-7|TRBV18
CASSPLRLAVTYEQYF
>TRBJ2-7|TRBV28
CASSLPGGQQHEQYF
>TRBJ1-1|TRBV7-8
CASSLESTGGQEAFF
>TRBJ1-1|TRBV9
CASSTTRDRNTEAFF